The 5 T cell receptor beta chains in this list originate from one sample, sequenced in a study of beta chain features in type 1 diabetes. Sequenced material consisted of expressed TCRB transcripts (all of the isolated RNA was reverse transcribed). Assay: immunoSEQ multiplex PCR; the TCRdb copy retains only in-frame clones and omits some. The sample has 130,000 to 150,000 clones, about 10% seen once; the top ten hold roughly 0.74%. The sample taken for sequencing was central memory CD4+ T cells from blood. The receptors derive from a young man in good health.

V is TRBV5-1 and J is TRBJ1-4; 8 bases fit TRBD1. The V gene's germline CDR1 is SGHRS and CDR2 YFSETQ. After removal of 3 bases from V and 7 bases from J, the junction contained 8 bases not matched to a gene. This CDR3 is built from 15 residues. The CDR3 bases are TGCGCCAGCAGCTCAACCGGGACAGGCGGTGAAAAACTGTTTTTT. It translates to CASSSTGTGGEKLFF.

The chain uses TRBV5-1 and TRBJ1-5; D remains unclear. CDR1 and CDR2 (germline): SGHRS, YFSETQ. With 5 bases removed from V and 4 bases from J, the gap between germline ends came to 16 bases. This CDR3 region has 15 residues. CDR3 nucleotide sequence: TGCGCCAGCAGTTCGGACGGGGAGTGGAATCAGCCCCAGCATTTT. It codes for CASSSDGEWNQPQHF.

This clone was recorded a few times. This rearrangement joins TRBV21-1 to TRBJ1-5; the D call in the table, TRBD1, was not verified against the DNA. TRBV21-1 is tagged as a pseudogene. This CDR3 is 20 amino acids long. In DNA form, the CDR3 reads TGTGCCAGCAGCAAAGTCGGACCTCCGGGACAGGGTGGGCGATACCAGCCCCAGCATTTT. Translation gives CASSKVGPPGQGGRYQPQHF.

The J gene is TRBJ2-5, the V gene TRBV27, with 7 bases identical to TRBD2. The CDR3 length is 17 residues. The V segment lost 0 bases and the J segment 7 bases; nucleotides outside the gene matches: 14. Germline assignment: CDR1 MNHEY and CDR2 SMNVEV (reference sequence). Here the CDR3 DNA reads TGTGCCAGCAGTTTATCGATGGGGGGAGGGGTTTTCGGGACCCAGTACTTC. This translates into CASSLSMGGGVFGTQYF.

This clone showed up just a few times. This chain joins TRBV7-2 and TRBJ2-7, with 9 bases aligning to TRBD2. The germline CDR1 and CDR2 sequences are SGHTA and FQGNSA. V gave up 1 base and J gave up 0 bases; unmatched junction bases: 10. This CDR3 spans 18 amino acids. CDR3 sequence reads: CASSLVKESSGSSYEQYF. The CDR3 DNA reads TGTGCCAGCAGCTTAGTTAAGGAGAGTAGCGGGAGCTCCTACGAGCAGTACTTC.